This TCR beta chain was documented in a study of OX40 agonist ivuxolimab in advanced cancers. Study-level background: Eligibility rules accepted prior anti-PD-1, anti-PD-L1 or anti-CTLA-4 therapy, and around 44% had some.

Findings of the study overall: There was clonal expansion of CD4+ and CD8+ blood T cells by week 6 at 0.1 to 3.0 mg/kg.

Comment on this clone: Its cognate antigen is unknown.

The CDR3 length is 14 residues. V was shortened by 5 bases and J by 3 bases, with 8 bases between the two germline ends. CDR1 and CDR2 (germline): SGHTA, FQGTGA. The repertoire was sequenced with immunoSEQ multiplex PCR; TCRdb's copy has only in-frame clones and lacks some. The sample comprises over 45,000 clones, around 74% of which are singletons, and around 1.9% rests with the top ten. The chain joins TRBV7-3 to TRBJ2-6; weak D call: TRBD2 (5 bases). This sequence originates from an adult with an advanced solid tumor such as melanoma, head and neck, liver or kidney cancer. The input for sequencing was CD4+ or CD8+ T cells sorted from blood, taken in a trial of the OX40 agonist ivuxolimab. The CDR3 sequence: CASSRGVGANVLTF. In nucleotides, the CDR3 is TGTGCCAGCAGCCGGGGAGTTGGGGCCAACGTCCTGACTTTC.